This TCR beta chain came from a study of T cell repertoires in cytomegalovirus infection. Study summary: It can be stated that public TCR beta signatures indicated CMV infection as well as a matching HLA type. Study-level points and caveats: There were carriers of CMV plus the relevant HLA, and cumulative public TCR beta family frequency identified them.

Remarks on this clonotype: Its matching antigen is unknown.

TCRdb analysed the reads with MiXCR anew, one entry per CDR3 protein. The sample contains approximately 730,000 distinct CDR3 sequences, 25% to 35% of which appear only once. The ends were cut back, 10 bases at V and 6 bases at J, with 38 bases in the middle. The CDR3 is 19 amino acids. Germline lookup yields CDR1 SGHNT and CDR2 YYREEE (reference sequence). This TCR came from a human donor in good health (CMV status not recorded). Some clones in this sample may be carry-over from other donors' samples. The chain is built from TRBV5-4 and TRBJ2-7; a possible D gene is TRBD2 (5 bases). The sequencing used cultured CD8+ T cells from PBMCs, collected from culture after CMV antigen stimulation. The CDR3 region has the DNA TGTGCCCCAGCCGGAGGACGCGGTGTTAGATACGGGCCCCAATTCGAGCAGTACGTC. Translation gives CAPAGGRGVRYGPQFEQYV.